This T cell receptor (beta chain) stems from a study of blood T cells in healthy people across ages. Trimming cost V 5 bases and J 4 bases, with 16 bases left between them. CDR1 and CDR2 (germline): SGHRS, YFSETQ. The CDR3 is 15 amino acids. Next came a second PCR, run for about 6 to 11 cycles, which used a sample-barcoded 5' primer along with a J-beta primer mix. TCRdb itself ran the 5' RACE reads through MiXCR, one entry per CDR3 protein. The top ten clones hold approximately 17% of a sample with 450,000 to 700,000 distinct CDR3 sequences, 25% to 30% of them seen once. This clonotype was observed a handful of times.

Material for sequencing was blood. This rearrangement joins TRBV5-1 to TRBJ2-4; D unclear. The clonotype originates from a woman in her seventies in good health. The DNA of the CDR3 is TGCGCCAGCAGACCGGTTGGGGAATGGAAAAACATTCAGTACTTC. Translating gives CASRPVGEWKNIQYF. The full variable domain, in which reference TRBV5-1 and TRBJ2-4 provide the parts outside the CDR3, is KAGVTQTPRYLIKTRGQQVTLSCSPISGHRSVSWYQQTPGQGLQFLFEYFSETQRNKGNFPGRFSGRQFSNSRSEMNVSTLELGDSALYLCASRPVGEWKNIQYFGAGTRLSVL.